Reported below is one T cell receptor beta chain. Its antigen is still unknown. No base quality values were provided; no much bigger clone lies one nucleotide off. The CDR3 measures 13 amino acids from cysteine to phenylalanine. The read is trimmed to its CDR3 DNA, 39 bases read in frame from base 1. V and J lose 0 bases and 9 bases, and a span of 10 bases separates them. The germline V gene (reference sequence) yields LGHDT for CDR1 and YNNKEL for CDR2. Libraries were built with 5' RACE. TCRdb lists the instrument as Illumina HiSeq 2500. A second roughly 6 to 12 cycle PCR used a sample-barcoded 5' primer and a J-beta primer mix. Each TCR beta cDNA molecule received a unique molecular identifier from a template-switch 5' adaptor carrying 12 random nucleotides. Each sample yielded at least 3 million CDR3-containing paired-end reads. First-strand cDNA synthesis was performed from all RNA using the Mint cDNA synthesis kit, with priming by a TRBC-specific oligonucleotide. All cDNA was treated with uracil-DNA glycosylase and then went through a first 18-cycle PCR with the universal primers M1SS and BC2_uni_R. Turning to the authors' computational methods: Normalization of each sample was performed by random selection of 1 million high-quality reads, each carrying a distinct molecular identifier. Instead of being binned into consensus sequences, reads with shared molecular identifiers were discarded. MiTCR, set to a Q25 quality threshold and the strictest error-elimination algorithm, was used for CDR3 identification, clonotype clustering and error correction. A nonparametric unseen species model with Euler transformation was used to estimate lower-bound total TCR beta diversity. Through fastp at Q25 and MiXCR, TCRdb rebuilt clones from the public reads, retaining in-frame beta chains. For every CDR3 protein sequence, its rows merge into one entry that carries the most common genes and DNA. The authors' filters were not applied to this entry. This sample gives 700,000 to 800,000 distinct CDR3 sequences in total; around 46% of them show up just once. Clones ranked in the top ten supply roughly 19% of the sample.

The data stem from a study of blood T cells in healthy people across ages (dated by TCRdb to between 2015 and 2016). The study in broad terms: In model experiments, template switching captured about one uniquely barcoded TCR beta cDNA molecule for every two T cells. Donors were grouped into four age groups: young (average roughly 17 years), middle-aged (around 39), aged (around 66) and long-lived (82). To avoid experimental bias, donors of different ages were distributed randomly across sequencing lanes. To track age-related changes in TCR beta repertoire diversity, the study relied on deep sequencing normalized with unique cDNA molecular identifiers. The study analyzed two additional independent replicas of 1 million unique cDNA reads from the same blood draw for two donors, one aged 18 to 29 and one aged 80 or older.

General study outcomes and caveats: Compared with the aged group, the long-lived group had more naive CD4+ T cells, fewer expanded clones and increased TCR diversity, a pattern suggesting age selection. Estimates of total diversity based on one million sequenced T cells were considered lower bounds and underestimates. Because donor CMV infection status was unknown, age-related changes in expanded clonotypes were potentially confounded. Because profiling used bulk unsorted PBMCs, naive and antigen-experienced compartments could not be compared conclusively. A strong correlation was found between observed TCR beta diversity and the percentage of naive T cells measured by flow cytometry. Observed TCR beta diversity per million T cells fell roughly linearly with age, and a significant reduction was already apparent by age around 40.

The donors were some 36 Caucasian individuals from Russia, aged roughly 6 to 90 years, who were systemically healthy. Each donor gave ten milliliters of peripheral blood, drawn into EDTA-treated Vacutainer tubes. PBMCs were isolated by Ficoll-Paque density-gradient centrifugation, with at least 6 million obtained per sample. Trizol reagent was used to extract total RNA from the PBMCs, yielding at least 5.5 micrograms per sample. Naive CD45RAhigh/CD27high T cell percentages were measured by flow cytometry on a PBMC aliquot from every donor. The sequenced sample consisted of blood. Recombination linked TRBV3-1 to TRBJ2-3; the D gene remains uncertain. This TCR was recovered from a woman in her sixties or seventies in good health. Here the CDR3 is given as CASSQDRLGTQYF. The nucleotides are TGTGCCAGCAGCCAAGACCGATTGGGGACGCAGTATTTT.